These 28 T cell receptor beta chains were all obtained from the same sample, sequenced in a study of T cells in Graves' hyperthyroidism and ophthalmopathy. Amplified TCR beta CDR3 regions came from RNA transcripts. First-round RT-PCR targeting the TCR CDR3 was performed with the HTBI primer set. TCRdb itself ran the multiplex PCR reads through MiXCR, one entry per CDR3 protein. The sample records approximately 590,000 distinct CDR3 sequences, around 16% being singletons. Sequences were obtained from blood. These receptors all come from a woman aged 25 to 39 with Graves' hyperthyroidism.

In its sample, this clonotype was seen a few times. The chain employs TRBV6-1 and TRBJ2-7; 10 positions match TRBD2. V was pared by 8 bases and J by 2 bases, with 9 bases of the junction left unmatched. This CDR3 region has 15 residues. Per germline, CDR1 MNHNS and CDR2 SASEGT. CDR3 in amino acids: CASSPTGTSAYEQYF. The CDR3 DNA reads as TGTGCCAGCTCCCCAACCGGGACTAGCGCCTACGAGCAGTACTTC.

This chain uses TRBV6-2 or TRBV6-3 with TRBJ2-1; D not resolved. Per germline, CDR1 MNHEY and CDR2 SVGEGT. This CDR3 has 8 residues. V lost 3 bases, J lost 14 bases, and 2 bases lay in between. The CDR3 DNA is TGTGCCAGCAGTTATGAGTTCTTC. Amino acids: CASSYEFF.

The table lists this clonotype with many counts. V is TRBV11-2 and J is TRBJ2-2; unclear D gene. V lost 3 bases and J 7 bases, leaving 6 bases between the germline ends. The CDR3 is 12 amino acids. Germline CDR1 reads SGHAT; CDR2 reads FQNNGV. The CDR3 loop is CASSFLSGELFF. CDR3 nucleotides: TGTGCCAGCAGCTTCCTTAGCGGGGAGCTGTTTTTT.

V and J are TRBV28 and TRBJ1-2, with D maybe TRBD1 (6 bases). The CDR3 sequence is 14 residues long. Germline CDR1 is MDHEN and CDR2 is SYDVKM. Trimming removed 5 bases from V and 5 bases from J, with 15 bases in between. This CDR3 reads CASSLIGQGYGYTF. The CDR3 DNA reads TGTGCCAGCAGTCTAATTGGCCAGGGGTATGGCTACACCTTC.

The V gene is TRBV27, the J gene TRBJ2-1, with D perhaps matching TRBD1 (5 bases). The germline CDR1 and CDR2 sequences are MNHEY and SMNVEV (reference sequence). Trimming removed 7 bases from V and 7 bases from J, with 14 bases in between. The CDR3 loop spans 13 amino acids. CDR3 protein: CASTPSSGNEQFF. CDR3 DNA sequence: TGTGCCAGCACCCCTTCTTCAGGGAATGAGCAGTTCTTC.

This clonotype was found a few times. The rearrangement joins TRBV13 to TRBJ1-6; TRBD1 agrees at 8 bases. This CDR3 is 15 amino acids long. Germline assignment: CDR1 PRHDT and CDR2 FYEKMQ (reference sequence). V gave up 5 bases and J gave up 4 bases; unmatched junction bases: 4. The CDR3 nucleotides read TGTGCCAGCAGCCTTCGGACAGGGTATAATTCACCCCTCCACTTT. Its protein is CASSLRTGYNSPLHF.

The table lists this clonotype with a few counts. This chain joins TRBV20-1 and TRBJ2-1, with 9 bases identical to TRBD2. The CDR3 contains 14 residues. Germline assignment: CDR1 DFQATT and CDR2 SNEGSKA (reference sequence). Trimming took 4 bases from V and 4 from J; bases not matched to a gene: 5. The CDR3 region is CSATGLADYNEQFF. Here the CDR3 DNA reads TGCAGTGCTACGGGACTAGCAGATTACAATGAGCAGTTCTTC.

CDR3 sequence (DNA): TGTGCCAGCAGTTTAGTTGGTGTTGGACCCGGCACAGATACGCAGTATTTT. Its translation: CASSLVGVGPGTDTQYF. The chain uses TRBV27 and TRBJ2-3; D remains ambiguous. The CDR3 is 17 residues long. Germline CDR1 is MNHEY and CDR2 is SMNVEV (reference sequence). V gave up 2 bases and J gave up 1 base, with 16 bases separating them.

A note on this clonotype: A much larger clone differs by one base, so this may be a read error. This chain connects TRBV12-3 or TRBV12-4 to TRBJ2-1; D gene ambiguous. V gave up 6 bases and J gave up 8 bases, with 17 bases separating them. This CDR3 has 14 amino acids. CDR3 sequence (DNA): TGTGCCAGCAGCCCATCTTCTGGGCGGTATGAGCAGTTCTTC. It encodes CASSPSSGRYEQFF.

This clonotype was seen many times. The chain has TRBV6-1 and TRBJ1-1; TRBD1 might be the D (5 bases). V was cut by 5 bases and J by 3 bases, with 10 bases left in between. CDR1 is MNHNS, CDR2 SASEGT, per germline. This CDR3 is built from 13 residues. CDR3 sequence (DNA): TGTGCCAGCAGTCGTCGGGGGTACACTGAAGCTTTCTTT. Translating gives CASSRRGYTEAFF.

DNA for the CDR3: TGTGCCAGTGGGGGGGGACCCACGTTCACCGGGGAGCTGTTTTTT. Encoded protein: CASGGGPTFTGELFF. This chain uses TRBV12-3 or TRBV12-4 with TRBJ2-2, with 7 bases matching TRBD2. The CDR3 runs 15 residues. The J segment lost 4 bases and the V segment lost 9 bases, leaving 11 bases of the junction unmatched.

This clonotype was picked up many times. The CDR3 is CATSAASGITISEQYF. The CDR3 DNA is TGTGCCACCAGTGCGGCTAGCGGGATTACCATCAGCGAGCAGTACTTC. The rearrangement joins TRBV24-1 to TRBJ2-7; 9 bases match TRBD2. The V gene end was trimmed by 5 bases and the J gene end by 6 bases; junction bases not matched to a gene: 13. This CDR3 region has 16 residues. Looked up from germline, CDR1 is KGHDR and CDR2 is SFDVKD.

The table lists this clonotype with a few counts. V is TRBV9 and J is TRBJ2-7; D not certain. The CDR3 length is 13 residues. Germline V CDR1 and CDR2: SGDLS, YYNGEE. V was clipped by 0 bases and J by 1 base, with 5 bases between them. The CDR3 coding sequence is TGTGCCAGCAGCGTAGCCGATTCCTACGAGCAGTACTTC. This codes for CASSVADSYEQYF.

The genes are TRBV27 and TRBJ2-5, with 10 bases that match TRBD1. Unmatched junction bases numbered 10, after V lost 3 bases and J lost 9 bases. The CDR3 covers 15 residues. CDR1 and CDR2 from the germline V gene are MNHEY and SMNVEV (reference sequence). CDR3 sequence (DNA): TGTGCCAGCAGTTTTAGGACAGGGGGGGGCGAGGCCCAGTACTTC. Amino acid sequence: CASSFRTGGGEAQYF.

Turning to this clonotype: This may be a read error, as it is one base from a much larger clone. The J gene is TRBJ2-1, the V gene TRBV7-2; TRBD2 matches 8 bases. CDR3 size: 16 residues. With 3 bases clipped from V and 5 bases from J, the junction kept 9 bases outside the gene matches. CDR1 SGHTA and CDR2 FQGNSA come from the germline V gene. The CDR3: CASSFRAGVIDNEQFF. The CDR3 bases are TGTGCCAGCAGCTTTCGAGCGGGAGTGATAGACAATGAGCAGTTCTTC.

This clonotype was detected ten times or more. This chain links TRBV7-3 with TRBJ2-7, with D tentatively TRBD2 (6 bases). Looked up from germline, CDR1 is SGHTA and CDR2 is FQGTGA. This CDR3 has 13 residues. V was trimmed by 2 bases and J by 5 bases, leaving 10 bases between them. CDR3 in amino acids: CASSLYGSNEQYF. DNA for the CDR3: TGTGCCAGCAGCTTATACGGGAGTAACGAGCAGTACTTC.

At least ten counts were recorded for this clonotype. This chain connects TRBV28 to TRBJ1-1, with TRBD1 identical over 9 bases. V lost 0 bases, J lost 6 bases, and 8 bases stayed unmatched. The CDR3 contains 16 residues. CDR1 and CDR2 (germline): MDHEN, SYDVKM. CDR3 sequence (DNA): TGTGCCAGCAGTTTATGGGGACAGGGAGGGAGACCTGAAGCTTTCTTT. Translated: CASSLWGQGGRPEAFF.

This clonotype was recorded a few times. The chain joins TRBV4-1 to TRBJ1-5; no reliable D call. Germline CDR1 reads MGHRA; CDR2 reads YSYEKL. CDR3 length equals 13 residues. The ends were cut back, 5 bases at V and 7 bases at J, with 12 bases in the middle. DNA for the CDR3: TGCGCCAGCAGCTCCCGTTTGAAGCAGCCCCAGCATTTT. This codes for CASSSRLKQPQHF.

A remark on this clonotype: A read error is possible here, since a much larger clone lies one base away. This sequence joins TRBV11-2 and TRBJ2-6; 9 bases line up with TRBD1. V lost 5 bases, J lost 0 bases, and 8 bases stayed unmatched. In germline, CDR1 is SGHAT, CDR2 FQNNGV. This CDR3 spans 18 amino acids. The CDR3 sequence is CASSPGTGTYSGANVLTF. The CDR3 DNA sequence: TGTGCCAGCAGCCCCGGGACAGGGACCTACTCTGGGGCCAACGTCCTGACTTTC. Full variable domain (missing parts from reference TRBV11-2 and TRBJ2-6): EAGVAQSPRYKIIEKRQSVAFWCNPISGHATLYWYQQILGQGPKLLIQFQNNGVVDDSQLPKDRFSAERLKGVDSTLKIQPAKLEDSAVYLCASSPGTGTYSGANVLTFGAGSRLTVL.

This clonotype appeared a few times. The rearrangement joins TRBV20-1 to TRBJ2-1; 11 bases line up with TRBD2. The germline gives CDR1 DFQATT, CDR2 SNEGSKA (reference sequence). The CDR3 extends over 15 amino acids. J gave up 2 bases and V 3 bases, and 3 bases lay outside the gene matches. CDR3 loop: CSASSLAGAYNEQFF. Written as DNA, the CDR3 is TGCAGTGCTAGCTCACTAGCGGGAGCCTACAATGAGCAGTTCTTC.

This clonotype came up many times. This chain joins TRBV6-5 and TRBJ2-3; TRBD2 is a possible D gene (6 bases). The V gene's germline CDR1 is MNHEY and CDR2 SVGAGI. Trimming cost V 2 bases and J 1 base, with 10 bases left between them. The CDR3 is made up of 15 amino acids. The CDR3 region has the DNA TGTGCCAGCAGTTACGCGGGACTGGGCACAGATACGCAGTATTTT. Its translation: CASSYAGLGTDTQYF.

This clonotype showed up many times. V gene TRBV20-1 combines with J gene TRBJ2-7; D is ambiguous. CDR3 length: 12 residues. Germline loops: CDR1 DFQATT, CDR2 SNEGSKA (reference sequence). V lost 5 bases to trimming and J lost 2 bases, with 10 bases between them. The CDR3 protein is CSARNYPYEQYF. Written as DNA, the CDR3 is TGCAGTGCTCGTAACTACCCCTACGAGCAGTACTTC.

In this sample, this clonotype turned up many times. This chain connects TRBV9 to TRBJ2-5, with 10 bases lining up with TRBD1. Germline CDR1 and CDR2: SGDLS and YYNGEE. V was clipped by 2 bases and J by 0 bases; unmatched bases: 7. This CDR3 region has 17 residues. In nucleotides, the CDR3 is TGTGCCAGCAGCGTCCGGGACAGGGGCCTGTACCAAGAGACCCAGTACTTC. Translated, it gives CASSVRDRGLYQETQYF. The full variable domain, rest sourced from reference TRBV9 and TRBJ2-5, is DSGVTQTPKHLITATGQRVTLRCSPRSGDLSVYWYQQSLDQGLQFLIQYYNGEERAKGNILERFSAQQFPDLHSELNLSSLELGDSALYFCASSVRDRGLYQETQYFGPGTRLLVL.

The genes are TRBV4-1 and TRBJ2-7; 11 nucleotides line up with TRBD1. In germline, CDR1 is MGHRA, CDR2 YSYEKL. The junction had 3 bases not matched to a gene; V was cut back by 0 bases and J by 2 bases. There are 16 residues in the CDR3. The CDR3 nucleotides read TGCGCCAGCAGCCAAGATTCGGGACAGGGGGCCTACGAGCAGTACTTC. This encodes CASSQDSGQGAYEQYF.

This clonotype appeared a few times. The genes are TRBV9 and TRBJ2-7; 13 positions match TRBD2. The germline V gene has CDR1 SGDLS and CDR2 YYNGEE. V gave up 2 bases and J gave up 4 bases; unmatched junction bases: 6. This CDR3 is built from 16 residues. The chain's CDR3 is CASSVAGTSGIYEQYF. CDR3 bases: TGTGCCAGCAGCGTCGCCGGGACTAGCGGGATATACGAGCAGTACTTC.

This clonotype was counted ten times or more. The chain couples TRBV28 to TRBJ1-2; tentatively, D is TRBD1 (5 bases). Trimming removed 5 bases from V and 4 bases from J, with 14 bases in between. Per germline, CDR1 MDHEN and CDR2 SYDVKM. The CDR3 is made up of 14 amino acids. This CDR3 is CASSTGIVTYGYTF. The DNA of the CDR3 is TGTGCCAGCAGTACAGGAATTGTGACCTATGGCTACACCTTC.

This clonotype was counted at least ten times. The chain links TRBV13 to TRBJ2-5; 8 bases map to TRBD1. The ends lost 5 bases at V and 1 base at J; junction bases unmatched: 9. CDR3 size: 16 residues. CDR1 is PRHDT, CDR2 FYEKMQ, per germline (reference sequence). This CDR3 is CASSPLGQGFQETQYF. CDR3 DNA sequence: TGTGCCAGCAGCCCGCTAGGACAGGGATTCCAAGAGACCCAGTACTTC.

Many counts were recorded for this clonotype. J is TRBJ2-1 and V is TRBV9, with a tentative D call TRBD2 (5 bases). Deletions cut 3 bases from V and 2 bases from J, with 9 bases between. The CDR3 contains 14 residues. Germline lookup yields CDR1 SGDLS and CDR2 YYNGEE. DNA of the CDR3: TGTGCCAGCAGCGAGGAGGCAGCCTACAATGAGCAGTTCTTC. Its protein is CASSEEAAYNEQFF.